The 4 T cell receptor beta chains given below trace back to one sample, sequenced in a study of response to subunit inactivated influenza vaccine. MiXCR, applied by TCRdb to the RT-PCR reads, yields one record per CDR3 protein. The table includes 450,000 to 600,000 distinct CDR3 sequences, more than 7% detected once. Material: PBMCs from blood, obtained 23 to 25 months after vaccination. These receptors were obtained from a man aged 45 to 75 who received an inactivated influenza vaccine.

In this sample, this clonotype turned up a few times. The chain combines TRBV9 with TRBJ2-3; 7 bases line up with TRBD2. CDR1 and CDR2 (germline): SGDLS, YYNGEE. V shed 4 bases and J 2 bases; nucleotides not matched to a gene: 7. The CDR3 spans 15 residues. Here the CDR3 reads CASSLSGSATDTQYF. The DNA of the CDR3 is TGTGCCAGCAGCCTTAGCGGGTCTGCCACAGATACGCAGTATTTT. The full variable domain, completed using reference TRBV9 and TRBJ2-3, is DSGVTQTPKHLITATGQRVTLRCSPRSGDLSVYWYQQSLDQGLQFLIQYYNGEERAKGNILERFSAQQFPDLHSELNLSSLELGDSALYFCASSLSGSATDTQYFGPGTRLTVL.

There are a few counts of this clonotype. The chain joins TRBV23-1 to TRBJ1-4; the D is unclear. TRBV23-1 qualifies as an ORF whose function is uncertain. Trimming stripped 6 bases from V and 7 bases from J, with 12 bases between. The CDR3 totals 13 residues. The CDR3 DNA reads TGCGCCAGCAGCCGGACCCAGTGTGAAAAACTGTTTTTT. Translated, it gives CASSRTQCEKLFF.

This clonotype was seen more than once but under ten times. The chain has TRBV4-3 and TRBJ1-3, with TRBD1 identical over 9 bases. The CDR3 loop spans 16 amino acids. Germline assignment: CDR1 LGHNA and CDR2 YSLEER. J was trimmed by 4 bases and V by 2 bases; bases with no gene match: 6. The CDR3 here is CASSQSWTGDGNTIYF. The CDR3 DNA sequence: TGCGCCAGCAGCCAATCATGGACAGGGGACGGAAACACCATATATTTT.

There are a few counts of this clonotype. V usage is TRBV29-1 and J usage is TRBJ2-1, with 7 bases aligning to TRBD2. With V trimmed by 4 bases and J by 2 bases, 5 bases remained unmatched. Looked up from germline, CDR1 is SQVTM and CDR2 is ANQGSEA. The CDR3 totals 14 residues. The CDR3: CSVVMGGAYNEQFF. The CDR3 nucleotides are TGCAGCGTTGTTATGGGGGGGGCCTACAATGAGCAGTTCTTC.